This T cell receptor (beta chain) comes out of a study of T cells after yellow fever vaccination. TCRdb used MiXCR to reprocess the 5' RACE reads, holding one entry per CDR3 protein. The table lists 200,000 to 250,000 distinct CDR3 sequences, roughly 3.3% of them singletons. CDR1 and CDR2 (germline): MGHRA, YSYEKL. Trimming stripped 0 bases from V and 9 bases from J, with 14 bases between. This CDR3 has 14 amino acids. This clonotype has at least ten counts. The rearrangement uses TRBV4-1 and TRBJ2-5; D is unresolved. This clonotype was sampled from a man younger than 35 who received the YFV17D yellow fever vaccine. Material: CD4+ T cells sorted from PBMCs, obtained 10 days after the yellow fever booster vaccination. CDR3 region: CASSQDLWPGPQYF. CDR3 coding DNA: TGCGCCAGCAGCCAAGATTTGTGGCCCGGCCCCCAGTACTTC.